The TCR beta chain described here comes from a study of T-cell memory formation after mild COVID-19. Study in general: Most TCR clusters belonged to a single donor. Overall study findings and caveats: Memory sampled before infection contained some responding clones, suggesting cross-reactive memory joined. Later expanders leaned CD4+, whereas clones that contracted between day 15 and 85 were balanced CD4/CD8.

On this clonotype itself: What it binds is unknown.

5'RACE with constant-segment primers yielded barcoded, UMI-tagged TCR alpha and TCR beta cDNA libraries. One entry per CDR3 protein results from TCRdb running MiXCR on the 5' RACE reads. Of 250,000 to 350,000 distinct CDR3 sequences listed, just under 20% are singletons. CDR1 MGHRA and CDR2 YSYEKL come from the germline V gene. The CDR3 is 16 amino acids. V was pared by 1 base and J by 1 base, with 6 bases of the junction left unmatched. The sequence derives from a man aged 18 to 30 who had mild COVID-19 (a few samples of this study predate the infection). Cell type and time point are not known. V is TRBV4-1 and J is TRBJ2-5, with 7 bases matching TRBD2. The sample taken for sequencing was PBMCs or a T cell subset sorted from them (not recorded which). The CDR3 DNA reads TGCGCCAGCAGCCAAGTGGATACTAGCGCCCAAGAGACCCAGTACTTC. This sequence encodes CASSQVDTSAQETQYF.